The present T cell receptor beta chain was sequenced within a study of monozygotic twins with inflammatory bowel disease. cDNA for each sample came from eight separate reactions. TCRdb re-called the 5' RACE reads and catalogs CDR3 proteins one per entry, DNA excluded. The sample's table shows 400,000 to 500,000 distinct CDR3 sequences. In regard to this clonotype: Its target is not known.

The CDR3 is 18 amino acids. Germline-derived CDR1 and CDR2 are SGHAT and FQNNGV. Overall study findings and caveats: Using the inverse Simpson index, IBD patients had lower TCRbeta diversity than healthy co-twins.

Whole blood that had not undergone T cell sorting provided the isolated total RNA. Specimen: blood. The chain couples TRBV11-2 to TRBJ2-5; TCRdb proposes TRBD2, but this gene call is untestable without DNA. The TCR was taken from a human donor with ulcerative colitis or Crohn's disease, or a healthy co-twin of an affected twin (not recorded which). The CDR3 loop is CASSLSGAGGFFGETQYF. The full variable domain, completed using reference TRBV11-2 and TRBJ2-5, is EAGVAQSPRYKIIEKRQSVAFWCNPISGHATLYWYQQILGQGPKLLIQFQNNGVVDDSQLPKDRFSAERLKGVDSTLKIQPAKLEDSAVYLCASSLSGAGGFFGETQYFGPGTRLLVL.